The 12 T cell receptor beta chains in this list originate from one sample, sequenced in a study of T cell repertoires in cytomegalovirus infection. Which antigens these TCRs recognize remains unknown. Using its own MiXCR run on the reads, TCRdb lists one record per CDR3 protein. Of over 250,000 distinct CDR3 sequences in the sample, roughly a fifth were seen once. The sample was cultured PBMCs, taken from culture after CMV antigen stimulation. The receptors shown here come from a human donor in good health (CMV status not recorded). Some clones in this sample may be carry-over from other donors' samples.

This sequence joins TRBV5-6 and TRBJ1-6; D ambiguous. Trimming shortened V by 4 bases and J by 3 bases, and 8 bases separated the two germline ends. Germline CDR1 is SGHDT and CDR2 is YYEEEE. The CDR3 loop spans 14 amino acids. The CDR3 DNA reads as TGTGCCAGCAGCCCGGACGTCTATAATTCACCCCTCCACTTT. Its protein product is CASSPDVYNSPLHF.

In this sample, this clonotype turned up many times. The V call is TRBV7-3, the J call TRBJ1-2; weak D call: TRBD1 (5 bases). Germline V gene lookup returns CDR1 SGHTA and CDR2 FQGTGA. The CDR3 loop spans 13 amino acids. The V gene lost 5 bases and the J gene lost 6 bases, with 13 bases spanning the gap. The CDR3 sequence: CASSPGPGHGYTF. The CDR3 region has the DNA TGTGCCAGCAGCCCGGGGCCGGGACATGGCTACACCTTC.

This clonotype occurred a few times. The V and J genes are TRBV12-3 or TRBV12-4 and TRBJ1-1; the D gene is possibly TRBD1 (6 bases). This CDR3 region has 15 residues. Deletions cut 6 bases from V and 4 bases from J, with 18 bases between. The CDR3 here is CASRPTGTGSTEAFF. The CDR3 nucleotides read TGTGCCAGCAGACCCACAGGGACGGGGAGCACTGAAGCTTTCTTT.

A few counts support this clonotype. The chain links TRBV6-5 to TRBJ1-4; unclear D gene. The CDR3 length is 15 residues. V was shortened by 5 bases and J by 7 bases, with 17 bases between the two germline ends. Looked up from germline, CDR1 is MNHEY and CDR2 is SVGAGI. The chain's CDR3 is CASSAMAHSTEKLFF. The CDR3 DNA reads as TGTGCCAGCAGTGCTATGGCCCACAGCACTGAAAAACTGTTTTTT.

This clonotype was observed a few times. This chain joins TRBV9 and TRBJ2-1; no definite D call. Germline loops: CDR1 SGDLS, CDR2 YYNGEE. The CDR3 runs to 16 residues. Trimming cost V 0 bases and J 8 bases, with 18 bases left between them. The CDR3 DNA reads TGTGCCAGCAGCGTAGCCCTTGATAGGGTCCAATATGAGCAGTTCTTC. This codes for CASSVALDRVQYEQFF.

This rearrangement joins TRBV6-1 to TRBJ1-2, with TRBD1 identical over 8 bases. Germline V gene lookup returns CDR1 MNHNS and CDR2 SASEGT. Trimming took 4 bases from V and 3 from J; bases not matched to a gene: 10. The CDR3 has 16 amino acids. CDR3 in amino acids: CASSGTGIRGDYGYTF. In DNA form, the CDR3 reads TGTGCCAGCAGTGGGACAGGGATCCGGGGCGACTATGGCTACACCTTC.

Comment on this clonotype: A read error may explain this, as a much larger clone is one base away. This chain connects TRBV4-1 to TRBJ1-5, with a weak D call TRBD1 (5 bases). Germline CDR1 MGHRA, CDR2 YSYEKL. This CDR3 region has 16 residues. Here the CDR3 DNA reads TGCGCCAGCAGCTTCCGACAGACCGATAGCAATCAGCCCCAGAATTTT. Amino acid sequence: CASSFRQTDSNQPQNF.

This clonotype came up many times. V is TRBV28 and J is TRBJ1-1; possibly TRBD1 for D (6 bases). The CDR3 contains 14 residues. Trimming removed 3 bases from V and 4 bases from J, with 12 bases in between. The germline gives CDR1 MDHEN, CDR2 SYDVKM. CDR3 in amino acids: CASSFRGGSTEAFF. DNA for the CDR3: TGTGCCAGCAGTTTTAGGGGGGGCAGCACTGAAGCTTTCTTT.

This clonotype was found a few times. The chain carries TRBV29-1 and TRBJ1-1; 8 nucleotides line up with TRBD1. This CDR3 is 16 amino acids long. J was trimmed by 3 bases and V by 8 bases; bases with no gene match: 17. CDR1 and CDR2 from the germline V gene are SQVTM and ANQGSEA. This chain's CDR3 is CSTLGRGLRGYTEAFF. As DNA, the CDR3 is TGCAGCACCCTTGGCAGGGGGCTTAGGGGTTACACTGAAGCTTTCTTT.

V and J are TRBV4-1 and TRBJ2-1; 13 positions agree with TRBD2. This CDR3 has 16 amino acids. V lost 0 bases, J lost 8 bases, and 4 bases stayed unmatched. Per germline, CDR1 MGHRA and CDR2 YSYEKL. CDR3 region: CASSQELAGGFYEQFF. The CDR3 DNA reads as TGCGCCAGCAGCCAAGAACTAGCGGGAGGGTTTTATGAGCAGTTCTTC.

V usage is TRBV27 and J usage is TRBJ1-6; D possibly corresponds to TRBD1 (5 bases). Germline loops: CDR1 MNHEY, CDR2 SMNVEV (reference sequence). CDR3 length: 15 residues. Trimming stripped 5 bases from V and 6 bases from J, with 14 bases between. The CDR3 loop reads CASSPRDGPNSPLHF. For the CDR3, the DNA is TGTGCCAGCAGTCCGCGGGACGGTCCTAATTCACCCCTCCACTTT.

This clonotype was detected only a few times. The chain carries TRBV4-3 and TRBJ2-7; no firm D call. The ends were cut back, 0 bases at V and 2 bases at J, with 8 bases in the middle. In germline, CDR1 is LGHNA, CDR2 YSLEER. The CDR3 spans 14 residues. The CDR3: CASSQEPGAYEQYF. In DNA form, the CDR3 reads TGCGCCAGCAGCCAAGAGCCAGGAGCCTACGAGCAGTACTTC.